Below, 16 T cell receptor beta chains from the same sample are listed, as sequenced in a study of blood T cell repertoires in COVID-19. TCRdb keeps only in-frame clones here, not all; method: immunoSEQ multiplex PCR. Of 250,000 to 350,000 clones in the sample, approximately 84% are singletons; the top ten hold more than 1.2%. Sequenced material: peripheral blood. These receptors were obtained from a human donor with COVID-19, enrolled during active disease. The donor label of this sample is uncertain.

Only a few counts were recorded for this clone. This chain links TRBV30 with TRBJ1-1, with D unclear. CDR3 length equals 13 residues. Germline assignment: CDR1 GTSNPN and CDR2 SVGIG (reference sequence). V lost 1 base and J 0 bases, leaving 6 bases between the germline ends. This chain's CDR3 is CAWSAGVNTEAFF. CDR3 in DNA: TGTGCCTGGAGTGCCGGGGTGAACACTGAAGCTTTCTTT. The whole variable domain, filled in from reference TRBV30 and TRBJ1-1, reads SQTIHQWPATLVQPVGSPLSLECTVEGTSNPNLYWYRQAAGRGLQLLFYSVGIGQISSEVPQNLSASRPQDRQFILSSKKLLLSDSGFYLCAWSAGVNTEAFFGQGTRLTVV.

Turning to this clone: The junction shows a germline mismatch at one end, possibly a read error. This chain connects TRBV29-1 to TRBJ2-7; D might be TRBD1 or TRBD2, each matching 6 bases. This CDR3 region has 13 residues. The germline V gene has CDR1 SQVTM and CDR2 ANQGSEA. CDR3 nucleotides: TGCAGCGCTGAAGAGGGGGGTTCCTACGAGCAGTACTTC. As protein: CSAEEGGSYEQYF.

The rearrangement joins TRBV9 to TRBJ1-2, with D unclear. Between the trimmed V and J ends, which lost 4 bases and 2 bases, there was a span of 9 bases. In germline, CDR1 is SGDLS, CDR2 YYNGEE. The CDR3 has 13 residues. The CDR3 DNA is TGTGCCAGCAGCCCGGAGCAGAACTATGGCTACACCTTC. Translated, it gives CASSPEQNYGYTF.

The rearrangement links TRBV19 to TRBJ1-5, with 7 positions matching TRBD1. The CDR3 sequence is 16 residues long. Germline-derived CDR1 and CDR2 are LNHDA and SQIVND (reference sequence). V lost 5 bases and J lost 4; bases outside the gene matches: 11. The CDR3 loop reads CASSRTGGLKNQPQHF. In nucleotides, the CDR3 is TGTGCCAGTAGTCGGACAGGAGGGCTTAAAAATCAGCCCCAGCATTTT.

The chain carries TRBV19 and TRBJ2-3; no definite D call. Trimming removed 3 bases at V and 8 bases at J, with 21 bases between. Germline V gene data show CDR1 as LNHDA and CDR2 as SQIVND (reference sequence). The CDR3 totals 16 residues. The CDR3 protein is CASSIRALTEDGTQYF. The DNA for the CDR3 is TGTGCCAGTAGTATCCGTGCCCTCACAGAAGACGGTACGCAGTATTTT.

This clone was recorded a few times. The J gene is TRBJ1-1, the V gene TRBV11-2; a possible D gene is TRBD1 (5 bases). Germline V gives CDR1 SGHAT, CDR2 FQNNGV. This CDR3 contains 13 residues. V was clipped by 3 bases and J by 11 bases, with 16 bases between them. In DNA form, the CDR3 reads TGTGCCAGCAGCTTGGGGCTCATCCTAGGGGCTTTCTTT. This encodes CASSLGLILGAFF.

The gene calls are TRBV5-6 and TRBJ2-7; TRBD2 matches at 11 bases. Germline loops: CDR1 SGHDT, CDR2 YYEEEE. Trimming at V came to 7 bases and at J to 7 bases, leaving 13 bases not matched to a gene. The length of the CDR3 is 15 residues. The CDR3 DNA is TGTGCCAGCGGGACCTGGACTAGCGGGTCAAGGGAGCAGTACTTC. This sequence encodes CASGTWTSGSREQYF.

This chain uses TRBV30 with TRBJ1-1; perhaps TRBD1 as D (5 bases). Germline V gene data show CDR1 as GTSNPN and CDR2 as SVGIG (reference sequence). V was cut by 5 bases and J by 1 base, with 14 bases left in between. CDR3 length: 14 residues. The CDR3 coding sequence is TGTGCCTGGGAGTTCCTCAGGGAGAACACTGAAGCTTTCTTT. Protein sequence: CAWEFLRENTEAFF.

This chain links TRBV5-4 with TRBJ2-6, with D possibly matching TRBD1 (7 bases). The germline gives CDR1 SGHNT, CDR2 YYREEE (reference sequence). V lost 6 bases to trimming and J lost 0 bases, with 22 bases between them. The CDR3 extends over 19 amino acids. The CDR3 sequence: CASTQGQGGWYSGANVLTF. CDR3 in DNA: TGTGCCAGCACCCAGGGGCAGGGGGGCTGGTACTCTGGGGCCAACGTCCTGACTTTC. Looking up the rest from reference TRBV5-4 and TRBJ2-6 gives the full variable domain: ETGVTQSPTHLIKTRGQQVTLRCSSQSGHNTVSWYQQALGQGPQFIFQYYREEENGRGNFPPRFSGLQFPNYSSELNVNALELDDSALYLCASTQGQGGWYSGANVLTFGAGSRLTVL.

This chain uses TRBV29-1 with TRBJ2-7; D might be TRBD1 (6 bases). Germline CDR1 is SQVTM and CDR2 is ANQGSEA. The V end lost 4 bases, the J end lost 6 bases, and 19 bases lay between the germline ends. The CDR3 has 14 residues. CDR3 sequence: CSVGVQGGYSEQYF. The CDR3 nucleotides read TGCAGCGTTGGGGTACAGGGTGGATACTCCGAGCAGTACTTC.

The chain employs TRBV11-2 and TRBJ1-6, with 8 nucleotides matching TRBD1. The V segment lost 1 base and the J segment 8 bases; nucleotides outside the gene matches: 7. The germline CDR1 and CDR2 sequences are SGHAT and FQNNGV. The CDR3 runs 16 residues. CDR3 loop: CASSLGLTGVHSPLHF. The CDR3 coding sequence is TGTGCCAGCAGCTTAGGCCTGACAGGGGTGCATTCACCCCTCCACTTT.

This clone has only a few counts. The V call is TRBV6-2 or TRBV6-3, the J call TRBJ2-7, with 7 nucleotides matching TRBD2. The CDR3 is 16 amino acids. The V segment lost 2 bases and the J segment 5 bases; nucleotides outside the gene matches: 12. The germline CDR1 and CDR2 sequences are MNHEY and SVGEGT. CDR3 sequence reads: CASSYRGGSEGNEQYF. The CDR3 DNA follows: TGTGCCAGCAGTTACAGGGGCGGGAGCGAAGGGAACGAGCAGTACTTC.

The CDR3: CASSLVPSTNTGELFF. DNA for the CDR3: TGTGCCAGCAGCTTAGTACCCAGTACGAACACCGGGGAGCTGTTTTTT. V gene TRBV7-2 combines with J gene TRBJ2-2; no reliable D call. Germline V lookup: CDR1 SGHTA, CDR2 FQGNSA. This CDR3 spans 16 amino acids. V shed 1 base and J shed 0 bases, with 9 bases lying between them.

This clone has just a few counts. The chain combines TRBV19 with TRBJ1-5; D might be TRBD1 (5 bases). Trimming removed 3 bases at V and 2 bases at J, with 14 bases between. This CDR3 has 16 residues. CDR1 and CDR2 from the germline V gene are LNHDA and SQIVND (reference sequence). CDR3 loop: CASSILGREGNQPQHF. In DNA, the CDR3 is TGTGCCAGTAGTATTCTAGGCAGGGAAGGCAATCAGCCCCAGCATTTT.

The chain uses TRBV7-2 and TRBJ1-5, with a weak D call TRBD1 (6 bases). Trimming shortened V by 4 bases and J by 5 bases, and 9 bases separated the two germline ends. This CDR3 contains 13 residues. Germline V gene lookup returns CDR1 SGHTA and CDR2 FQGNSA. The CDR3 sequence is CASSYPGDQPQHF. CDR3 in DNA: TGTGCCAGCAGCTACCCAGGGGATCAGCCCCAGCATTTT.

This clone was detected a few times. The genes are TRBV5-4 and TRBJ1-4; no clear D gene. The CDR3 extends over 12 amino acids. Trimming stripped 0 bases from V and 8 bases from J, with 5 bases between. CDR1 SGHNT and CDR2 YYREEE come from the germline V gene (reference sequence). The CDR3 loop is CASSLGGEKLFF. CDR3 sequence (DNA): TGTGCCAGCAGCTTGGGAGGCGAAAAACTGTTTTTT.